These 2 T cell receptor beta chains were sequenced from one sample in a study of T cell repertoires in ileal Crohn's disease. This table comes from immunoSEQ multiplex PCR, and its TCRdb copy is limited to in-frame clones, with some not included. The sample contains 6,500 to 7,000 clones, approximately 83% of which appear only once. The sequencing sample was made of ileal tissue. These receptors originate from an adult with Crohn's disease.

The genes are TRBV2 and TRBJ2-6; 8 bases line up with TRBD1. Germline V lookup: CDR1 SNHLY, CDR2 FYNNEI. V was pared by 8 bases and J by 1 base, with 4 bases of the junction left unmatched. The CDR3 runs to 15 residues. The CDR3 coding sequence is TGTGCCAGCGGGACAGGAACTTCTGGGGCCAACGTCCTGACTTTC. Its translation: CASGTGTSGANVLTF.

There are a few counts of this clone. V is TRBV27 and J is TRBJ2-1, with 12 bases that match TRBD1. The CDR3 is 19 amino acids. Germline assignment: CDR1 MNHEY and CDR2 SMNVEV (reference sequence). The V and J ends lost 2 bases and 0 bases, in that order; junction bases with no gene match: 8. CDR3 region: CASSLGRGQGAGSYNEQFF. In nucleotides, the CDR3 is TGTGCCAGCAGTTTAGGTCGGGGACAGGGGGCGGGCTCCTACAATGAGCAGTTCTTC.